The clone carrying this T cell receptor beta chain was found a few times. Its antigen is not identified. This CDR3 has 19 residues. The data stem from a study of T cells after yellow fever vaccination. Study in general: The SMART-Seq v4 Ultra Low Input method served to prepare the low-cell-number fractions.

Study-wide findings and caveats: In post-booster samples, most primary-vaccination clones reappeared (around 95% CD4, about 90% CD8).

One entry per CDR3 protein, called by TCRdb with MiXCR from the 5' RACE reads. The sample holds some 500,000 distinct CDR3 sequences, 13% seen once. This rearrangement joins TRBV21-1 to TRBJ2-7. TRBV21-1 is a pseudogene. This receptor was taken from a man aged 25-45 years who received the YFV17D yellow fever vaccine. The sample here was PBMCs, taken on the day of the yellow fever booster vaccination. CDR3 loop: CASSKSTNPREQSSYEQYF. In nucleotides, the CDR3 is TGTGCCAGCAGCAAATCGACGAACCCGAGAGAACAGAGCTCCTACGAGCAGTACTTC.